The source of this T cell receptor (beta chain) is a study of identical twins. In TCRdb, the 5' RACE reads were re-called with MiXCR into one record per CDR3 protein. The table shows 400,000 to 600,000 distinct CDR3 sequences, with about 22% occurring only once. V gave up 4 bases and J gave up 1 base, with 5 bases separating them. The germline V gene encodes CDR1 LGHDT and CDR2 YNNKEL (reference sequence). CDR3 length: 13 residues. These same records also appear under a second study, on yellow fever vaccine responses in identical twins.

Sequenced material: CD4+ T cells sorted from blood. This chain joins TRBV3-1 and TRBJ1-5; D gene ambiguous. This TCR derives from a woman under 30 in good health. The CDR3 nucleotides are TGTGCCAGCAGCCCATTCAGCAATCAGCCCCAGCATTTT. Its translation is CASSPFSNQPQHF.